Below are 7 T cell receptor beta chains sequenced from a single sample in a study of blood T cell repertoires in COVID-19. The data were produced by immunoSEQ multiplex PCR, yet TCRdb's version contains in-frame clones alone and is incomplete. This sample has around 24,000 clones, with over 70% found just once. The sequencing sample was made of peripheral blood. All receptors derive from a man older than 75 with active or convalescent COVID-19.

The genes are TRBV28 and TRBJ1-5; no reliable D call. CDR3 length: 14 residues. The germline V gene encodes CDR1 MDHEN and CDR2 SYDVKM. Trimming shortened V by 3 bases and J by 9 bases, and 15 bases separated the two germline ends. The CDR3: CASSFLSGWRPQHF. CDR3 nucleotide sequence: TGTGCCAGCAGTTTTCTCAGTGGTTGGAGGCCCCAGCATTTT.

The gene calls are TRBV18 and TRBJ1-2; 7 positions match TRBD1. This CDR3 has 14 residues. The ends lost 8 bases at V and 2 bases at J; junction bases unmatched: 8. Germline CDR1 and CDR2: KGHSH and LQKENI. The CDR3 nucleotides are TGTGCCAGCCAAAGCCGGGACAGCAACTATGGCTACACCTTC. It specifies CASQSRDSNYGYTF. The whole variable domain, filled in from reference TRBV18 and TRBJ1-2, reads NAGVMQNPRHLVRRRGQEARLRCSPMKGHSHVYWYRQLPEEGLKFMVYLQKENIIDESGMPKERFSAEFPKEGPSILRIQQVVRGDSAAYFCASQSRDSNYGYTFGSGTRLTVV.

The chain joins TRBV5-4 to TRBJ1-2, with D possibly matching TRBD1 (5 bases). Trimming removed 4 bases from V and 2 bases from J, with 15 bases in between. The CDR3 is 15 residues long. CDR1 is SGHNT, CDR2 YYREEE, per germline (reference sequence). The CDR3 sequence: CASSLARGVNYGYTF. In nucleotides, the CDR3 is TGTGCCAGCAGCCTCGCAAGGGGCGTAAACTATGGCTACACCTTC.

The V gene is TRBV29-1, the J gene TRBJ2-5; TRBD1 agrees at 8 bases. Looked up from germline, CDR1 is SQVTM and CDR2 is ANQGSEA. The CDR3 covers 14 residues. The V segment lost 4 bases and the J segment 1 base; nucleotides outside the gene matches: 5. The CDR3 reads CSVGHTGGQETQYF. CDR3 nucleotides: TGCAGCGTTGGCCACACAGGGGGCCAAGAGACCCAGTACTTC.

The gene calls are TRBV27 and TRBJ2-1; possibly TRBD2 for D (6 bases). This CDR3 has 17 residues. CDR1 is MNHEY, CDR2 SMNVEV, per germline (reference sequence). Trimming stripped 4 bases from V and 3 bases from J, with 19 bases between. Here the CDR3 DNA reads TGTGCCAGCAGTTCTCGGGGTAGCGGAGCTCTCTACAATGAGCAGTTCTTC. Translation: CASSSRGSGALYNEQFF.

The table lists this clone with a count of one. The gene calls are TRBV15 and TRBJ2-1; TRBD2 agrees at 7 bases. Losses at the gene ends were 3 bases for V and 5 bases for J; bases not matched to a gene: 7. Germline CDR1 LNHNV, CDR2 YYDKDF (reference sequence). This CDR3 has 15 amino acids. CDR3 residues: CATSSGLDWNNEQFF. The CDR3 nucleotides are TGTGCCACCAGCAGCGGACTAGATTGGAACAATGAGCAGTTCTTC.

The genes are TRBV4-2 and TRBJ2-7; TRBD1 might be the D (6 bases). Germline assignment: CDR1 LGHNA and CDR2 YNFKEQ. The V and J ends lost 2 bases and 4 bases respectively, with 9 bases between them. The CDR3 spans 13 residues. CDR3 sequence (DNA): TGTGCCAGCAGCCAACAACAGGGTTACGAGCAGTACTTC. Translated, it gives CASSQQQGYEQYF.